A selection of T cell receptor beta chains follows, all from one sample in a study of blood T cell repertoires in COVID-19. Clones were read by immunoSEQ multiplex PCR, and TCRdb kept only the in-frame ones, dropping some. The repertoire has approximately 240,000 clones, about nine tenths of them found once; the top ten carry about 6%. The sequenced sample consisted of PBMCs or T cells enriched from blood (not recorded which). All receptors come from a woman in her thirties with acute COVID-19. CDR3s include the opening cysteine and the closing phenylalanine or tryptophan. The D gene is left open where the match is weak. Size values are once, few and many counts, or a class for expanded clones, and some rows have none.

TRBD1	TRBV6-6	TRBJ2-5	NA	CASRSSNRGQETQYF	TGTGCCAGCAGATCCTCGAACAGGGGGCAAGAGACCCAGTACTTC
TRBD1	TRBV7-9	TRBJ2-1	NA	CASSWDRDPQEQFF	TGTGCCAGCAGCTGGGACAGGGACCCCCAAGAGCAGTTCTTC
NA	TRBV12-5	TRBJ1-2	NA	CASGLGPGVNYGYTF	TGTGCTAGTGGTTTGGGGCCAGGCGTTAACTATGGCTACACCTTC
TRBD1	TRBV28	TRBJ1-4	NA	CASSDAATGDEKLFF	TGTGCCAGCAGCGACGCCGCAACAGGGGATGAAAAACTGTTTTTT
TRBD1	TRBV19	TRBJ1-5	NA	CASTPGQGRSNQPQHF	TGTGCCAGTACTCCGGGACAGGGGAGAAGCAATCAGCCCCAGCATTTT
NA	TRBV7-9	TRBJ2-5	NA	CASSQTPQGGGETQYF	TGTGCCAGCAGCCAAACCCCGCAGGGAGGTGGGGAGACCCAGTACTTC
TRBD2	TRBV2	TRBJ2-3	NA	CASSYPGLALTDTQYF	TGTGCCAGCAGCTACCCGGGACTAGCACTTACAGATACGCAGTATTTT
TRBD1	TRBV18	TRBJ1-2	NA	CASSRPGQGIGYTF	TGTGCCAGCTCACGGCCGGGACAGGGCATTGGCTACACCTTC
TRBD1	TRBV11-2	TRBJ2-5	NA	CASSPQLGGFYF	TGTGCCAGCAGCCCACAACTAGGGGGCTTTTACTTC
NA	TRBV29-1	TRBJ2-3	few	CSVAGASTDTQYF	TGCAGCGTTGCAGGGGCATCCACAGATACGCAGTATTTT
NA	TRBV10-3	TRBJ1-2	once	CAISTQGDYGYTF	TGTGCCATCAGCACACAGGGTGACTATGGCTACACCTTC
NA	TRBV6-2/TRBV6-3	TRBJ2-2	NA	CASSLTSTGELFF	TGTGCCAGCAGTTTGACAAGCACCGGGGAGCTGTTTTTT
NA	TRBV12-5	TRBJ1-5	NA	CASALQGQPQHF	TGTGCTAGTGCCCTACAGGGTCAGCCCCAGCATTTT
TRBD1	TRBV7-3	TRBJ1-1	NA	CASSLGTAYEAFF	TGTGCCAGCAGCTTAGGGACAGCCTATGAAGCTTTCTTT
NA	TRBV9	TRBJ1-1	NA	CASTGGTLNTEAFF	TGTGCCAGCACCGGGGGGACCCTGAACACTGAAGCTTTCTTT
NA	TRBV28	TRBJ1-1	NA	CASSLFSQSEAFF	TGTGCCAGCAGTTTATTTTCCCAATCTGAAGCTTTCTTT
NA	TRBV11-2	TRBJ1-6	NA	CASSLERSPLHF	TGTGCCAGCAGCTTAGAACGGTCACCCCTCCACTTT
NA	TRBV6-2/TRBV6-3	TRBJ1-6	once	CASSYIAEIPTLHF	TGTGCCAGCAGTTACATCGCGGAAATTCCGACCCTCCACTTT
TRBD1	TRBV4-2	TRBJ2-1	NA	CASSPIRGTGQGEDEQFF	TGTGCCAGCAGCCCCATAAGGGGGACAGGACAGGGGGAGGATGAGCAGTTCTTC
NA	TRBV28	TRBJ2-5	NA	CASSFGPGGMKTQYF	NA
NA	TRBV7-6	TRBJ2-7	NA	CASSPEGGSYEQYF	TGTGCCAGCAGCCCCGAGGGAGGCTCCTACGAGCAGTACTTC
NA	TRBV29-1	TRBJ2-7	NA	CSVGAQGYEQYF	TGCAGCGTGGGGGCCCAGGGCTACGAGCAGTACTTC
TRBD2	TRBV5-1	TRBJ2-2	NA	CASSLAPASGTTGELFF	TGCGCCAGCAGCTTGGCCCCGGCTAGCGGAACCACCGGGGAGCTGTTTTTT
NA	TRBV30	TRBJ1-2	NA	CAFDPRDTF	TGTGCCTTCGACCCGAGGGACACCTTC
NA	TRBV5-1	TRBJ1-1	NA	CASSAADEAFF	TGCGCCAGCAGCGCTGCAGATGAAGCTTTCTTT
TRBD1	TRBV5-1	TRBJ2-7	NA	CASSPGGTGWGEQYF	TGCGCCAGCAGCCCTGGTGGGACAGGGTGGGGCGAGCAGTACTTC
TRBD2	TRBV28	TRBJ2-4	NA	CASRGAGVVNIQYF	TGTGCCAGCAGGGGAGCGGGAGTGGTTAACATTCAGTACTTC
TRBD1	TRBV5-1	TRBJ2-7	NA	CASSSGQGWNEQYF	TGCGCCAGCAGCTCCGGACAGGGATGGAACGAGCAGTACTTC
NA	TRBV2	TRBJ1-5	many	CASSVDNSNQPQHF	TGTGCCAGCAGTGTGGACAATAGCAATCAGCCCCAGCATTTT
NA	TRBV6-1	TRBJ1-4	NA	CASSEVPGTYNEKLFF	TGTGCCAGCAGTGAAGTACCAGGGACTTATAACGAAAAACTGTTTTTT
NA	TRBV5-1	TRBJ2-3	NA	CASSLWVEGTDTQYF	TGCGCCAGCAGCTTGTGGGTGGAGGGCACAGATACGCAGTATTTT
TRBD2	TRBV20-1	TRBJ2-3	NA	CSASGLAGGTDTQYF	TGCAGTGCTAGTGGACTAGCGGGGGGCACAGATACGCAGTATTTT
NA	TRBV3-1/TRBV3-2	TRBJ2-7	NA	CASSPPEYEQYF	TGTGCCAGCAGCCCCCCCGAGTACGAGCAGTACTTC
NA	TRBV19	TRBJ1-2	once	CASMDEGSYGYTF	TGTGCCAGTATGGACGAGGGAAGCTATGGCTACACCTTC
TRBD1	TRBV11-3	TRBJ2-7	NA	CASSAGTGGSYEQYF	TGTGCCAGCAGCGCCGGGACAGGGGGATCCTACGAGCAGTACTTC
TRBD2	TRBV7-9	TRBJ2-7	NA	CASSFGGRAYEQYF	TGTGCCAGCAGCTTTGGCGGGAGGGCCTACGAGCAGTACTTC
TRBD2	TRBV7-2	TRBJ2-7	NA	CASSSGTSGTYEQYF	TGTGCCAGCAGCTCTGGGACTAGCGGGACCTACGAGCAGTACTTC
TRBD2	TRBV3-1/TRBV3-2	TRBJ2-5	NA	CASSPRTSGEETQYF	TGTGCCAGCAGCCCCCGGACTAGCGGGGAAGAGACCCAGTACTTC
TRBD2	TRBV29-1	TRBJ2-1	NA	CSVGGLAVYNEQFF	TGCAGCGTTGGAGGACTAGCGGTATACAATGAGCAGTTCTTC
TRBD1	TRBV9	TRBJ2-1	NA	CASSPGFPITTGERLNEQFF	TGTGCCAGCAGCCCCGGGTTCCCCATAACCACAGGGGAGAGGTTGAATGAGCAGTTCTTC
NA	TRBV5-1	TRBJ2-3	NA	CASSLPPGGLTTDTQYF	TGCGCCAGCAGCCTCCCCCCCGGGGGACTCACCACAGATACGCAGTATTTT
TRBD2	TRBV7-2	TRBJ2-2	NA	CASSASGGRTGELFF	TGTGCCAGCAGTGCTAGCGGGGGGCGCACCGGGGAGCTGTTTTTT
NA	TRBV28	TRBJ2-7	NA	CATDLQGREQYF	TGTGCCACCGATCTACAAGGGAGAGAGCAGTACTTC
NA	TRBV25-1	TRBJ2-7	NA	CASSDGLTSSYEQYF	TGTGCCAGCAGTGATGGTCTAACGAGCTCCTACGAGCAGTACTTC
NA	TRBV9	TRBJ1-3	NA	CASSVAMKAGREIIYF	TGTGCCAGCAGCGTAGCTATGAAGGCAGGCCGGGAGATCATATATTTT
TRBD1	TRBV25-1	TRBJ1-2	NA	CASKPTGELVYGYTF	TGTGCCAGCAAACCGACAGGGGAATTAGTCTATGGCTACACCTTC
NA	TRBV5-1	TRBJ1-1	NA	CASSLPGVVAEAFF	TGCGCCAGCAGCCTGCCCGGGGTAGTCGCTGAAGCTTTCTTT